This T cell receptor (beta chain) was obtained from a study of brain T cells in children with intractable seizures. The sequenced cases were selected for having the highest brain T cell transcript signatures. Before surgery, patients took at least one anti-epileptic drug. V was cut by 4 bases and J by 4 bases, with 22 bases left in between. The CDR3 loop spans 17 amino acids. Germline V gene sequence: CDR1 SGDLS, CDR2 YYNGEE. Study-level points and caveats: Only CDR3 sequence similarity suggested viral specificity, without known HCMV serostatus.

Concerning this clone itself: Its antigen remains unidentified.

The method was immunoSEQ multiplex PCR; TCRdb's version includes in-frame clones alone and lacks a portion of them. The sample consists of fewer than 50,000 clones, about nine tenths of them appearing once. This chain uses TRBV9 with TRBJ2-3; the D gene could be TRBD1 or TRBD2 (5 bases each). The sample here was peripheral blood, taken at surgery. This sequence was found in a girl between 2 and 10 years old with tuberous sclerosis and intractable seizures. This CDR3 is CASSFQPGPNPADTQYF. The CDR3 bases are TGTGCCAGCAGCTTTCAACCGGGACCCAATCCCGCAGATACGCAGTATTTT.